What follows are 8 T cell receptor beta chains derived from one specimen sequenced in a study of T cell responses to AZD1222 COVID-19 vaccine. Clones were sequenced by immunoSEQ multiplex PCR, and TCRdb holds only the in-frame ones, with some missing. The sample records roughly 150,000 clones, 91% being singletons. The material sequenced was peripheral blood, taken on day 0 of AZD1222 vaccination. These receptors all stem from an adult in good health.

The chain joins TRBV6-6 to TRBJ2-7; tentatively, D is TRBD2 (6 bases). This CDR3 is built from 16 residues. The germline CDR1 and CDR2 sequences are MNHNY and SVGAGI (reference sequence). Deletions cut 0 bases from V and 0 bases from J, with 12 bases between. CDR3 DNA sequence: TGTGCCAGCAGTTACTCGTTTGTCGGGAGCTCCTACGAGCAGTACTTC. Translated, it gives CASSYSFVGSSYEQYF.

The V and J genes are TRBV7-2 and TRBJ2-3; D gene ambiguous. The CDR3 extends over 15 amino acids. V dropped 2 bases and J dropped 4 bases, with 13 bases sitting between them. Germline V gene lookup returns CDR1 SGHTA and CDR2 FQGNSA. The CDR3, as DNA: TGTGCCAGCAGCTTAAACACAGCTTGGGCAGATACGCAGTATTTT. As protein: CASSLNTAWADTQYF.

The chain has TRBV18 and TRBJ2-5; D remains ambiguous. Looked up from germline, CDR1 is KGHSH and CDR2 is LQKENI. V was cut by 3 bases and J by 2 bases, with 13 bases left in between. This CDR3 has 15 amino acids. This CDR3 reads CASSPQGGNQETQYF. The CDR3 region has the DNA TGTGCCAGCTCACCGCAAGGTGGCAATCAAGAGACCCAGTACTTC.

This clone was seen a few times. V usage is TRBV6-5 and J usage is TRBJ2-2, with D tentatively TRBD1 (5 bases). The germline V gene encodes CDR1 MNHEY and CDR2 SVGAGI. This CDR3 region has 15 residues. V was shortened by 4 bases and J by 1 base, with 10 bases between the two germline ends. Written as DNA, the CDR3 is TGTGCCAGCAGTTGGGGCAGGCTGAACACCGGGGAGCTGTTTTTT. Its protein is CASSWGRLNTGELFF.

This CDR3 is CASSYGGSYEQYF. The CDR3, as DNA: TGTGCCAGCAGTTACGGGGGGTCCTACGAGCAGTACTTC. The chain carries TRBV6-2 or TRBV6-3 and TRBJ2-7, with D perhaps TRBD2 (6 bases). Trimming shortened V by 2 bases and J by 1 base, and 6 bases separated the two germline ends. The CDR3 loop spans 13 amino acids. Germline V gene data show CDR1 as MNHEY and CDR2 as SVGEGT.

The chain has TRBV29-1 and TRBJ1-1; a weak D match, TRBD1 (6 bases). There are 11 residues in the CDR3. Trimming shortened V by 3 bases and J by 6 bases, and 8 bases separated the two germline ends. The germline CDR1 and CDR2 sequences are SQVTM and ANQGSEA. The CDR3 region has the DNA TGCAGCGTTGAGGCAGGGGCTGAAGCTTTCTTT. It encodes CSVEAGAEAFF.

The chain combines TRBV18 with TRBJ1-3; no clear D. Trimming took off 5 bases at V and 0 bases at J, with 14 bases between the two ends. The CDR3 extends over 16 amino acids. The germline V gene has CDR1 KGHSH and CDR2 LQKENI. CDR3 protein: CASSFSLESSGNTIYF. CDR3 bases: TGTGCCAGCTCATTCTCCCTCGAAAGCTCTGGAAACACCATATATTTT.

V usage is TRBV5-1 and J usage is TRBJ2-7; no definite D call. CDR1 and CDR2 from the germline V gene are SGHRS and YFSETQ. Trimming took 3 bases from V and 2 from J, leaving 15 bases between them. The CDR3 length is 15 residues. This CDR3 is CASSSEIDRPYEQYF. For the CDR3, the DNA is TGCGCCAGCAGCTCGGAGATTGACCGTCCCTACGAGCAGTACTTC.